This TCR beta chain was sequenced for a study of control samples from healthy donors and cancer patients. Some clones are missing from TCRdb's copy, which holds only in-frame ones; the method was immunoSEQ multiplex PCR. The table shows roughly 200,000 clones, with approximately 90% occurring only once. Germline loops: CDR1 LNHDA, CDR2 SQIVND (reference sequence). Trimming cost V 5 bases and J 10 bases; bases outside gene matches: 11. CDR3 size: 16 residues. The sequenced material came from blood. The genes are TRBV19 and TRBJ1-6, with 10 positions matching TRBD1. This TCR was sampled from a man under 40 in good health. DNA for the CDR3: TGTGCCAGTAGTCAAATGGGACAGGGGTTGGGCTCACCCCTCCACTTT. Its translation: CASSQMGQGLGSPLHF.